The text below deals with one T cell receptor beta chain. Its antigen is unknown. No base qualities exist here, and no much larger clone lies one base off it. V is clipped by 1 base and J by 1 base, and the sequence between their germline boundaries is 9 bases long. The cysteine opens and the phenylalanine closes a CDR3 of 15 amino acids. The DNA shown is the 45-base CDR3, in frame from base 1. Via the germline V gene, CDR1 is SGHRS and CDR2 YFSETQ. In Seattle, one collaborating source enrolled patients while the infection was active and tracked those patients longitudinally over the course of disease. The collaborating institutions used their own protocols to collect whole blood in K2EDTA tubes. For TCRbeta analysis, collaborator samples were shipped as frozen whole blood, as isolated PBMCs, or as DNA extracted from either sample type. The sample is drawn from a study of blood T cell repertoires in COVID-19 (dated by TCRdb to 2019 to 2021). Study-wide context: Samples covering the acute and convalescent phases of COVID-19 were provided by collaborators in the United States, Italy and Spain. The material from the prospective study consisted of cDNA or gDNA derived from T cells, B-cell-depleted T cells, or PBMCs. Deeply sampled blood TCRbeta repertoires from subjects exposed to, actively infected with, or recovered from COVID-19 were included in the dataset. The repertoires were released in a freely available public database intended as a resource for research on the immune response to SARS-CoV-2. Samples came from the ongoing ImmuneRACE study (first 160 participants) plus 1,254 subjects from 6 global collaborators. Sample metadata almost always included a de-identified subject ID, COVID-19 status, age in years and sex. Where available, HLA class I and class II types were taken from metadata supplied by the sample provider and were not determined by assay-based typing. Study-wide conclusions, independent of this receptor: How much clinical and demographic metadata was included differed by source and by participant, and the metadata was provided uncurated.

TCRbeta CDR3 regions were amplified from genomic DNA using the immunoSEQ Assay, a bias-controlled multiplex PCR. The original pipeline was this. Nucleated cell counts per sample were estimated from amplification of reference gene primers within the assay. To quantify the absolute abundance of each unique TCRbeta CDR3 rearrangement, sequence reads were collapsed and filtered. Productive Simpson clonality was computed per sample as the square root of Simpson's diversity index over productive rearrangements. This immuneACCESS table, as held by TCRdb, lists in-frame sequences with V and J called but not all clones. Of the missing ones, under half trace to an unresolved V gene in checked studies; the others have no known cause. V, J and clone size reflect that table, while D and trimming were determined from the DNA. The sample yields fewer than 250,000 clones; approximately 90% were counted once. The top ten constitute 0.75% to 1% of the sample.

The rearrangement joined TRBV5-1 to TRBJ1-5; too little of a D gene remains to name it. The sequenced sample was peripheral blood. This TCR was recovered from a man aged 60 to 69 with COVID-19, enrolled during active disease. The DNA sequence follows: TGCGCCAGCAGCTTGTCCGGTTTGAGCAATCAGCCCCAGCATTTT. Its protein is CASSLSGLSNQPQHF.